The T cell receptor (beta chain) under discussion was sequenced for a study of blood T cell repertoires in COVID-19. CDR1 is KGHSH and CDR2 is LQKENI in the germline V gene. The germline V and J ends were trimmed by 3 bases and 0 bases, with 10 bases remaining between them. This CDR3 contains 15 residues. Clones were read by immunoSEQ multiplex PCR, and TCRdb kept only the in-frame ones, dropping some. The sample includes about 300,000 clones, around 90% of them seen just once. J is TRBJ2-3 and V is TRBV18, with a weak D call TRBD2 (5 bases). This TCR was recovered from a woman aged 40 to 55 who had recovered from COVID-19. The sample was PBMCs or T cells enriched from blood (not recorded which). CDR3: CASSPSGTSTDTQYF. CDR3 coding DNA: TGTGCCAGCTCACCGAGCGGAACTAGCACAGATACGCAGTATTTT.